The 13 T cell receptor beta chains below come from one sample, sequenced in a study of T cell responses to AZD1222 COVID-19 vaccine. Assay used: immunoSEQ multiplex PCR; TCRdb lists only in-frame clones, some missing. The table lists tens of thousands of clones, about 85% of them singletons, with around 13% in the top ten. The source was peripheral blood, collected on day 0 of AZD1222 vaccination. The receptor source for this set is an adult in good health.

About this clone itself: Other nucleotide sequences in the sample specify the same CDR3. V and J are TRBV9 and TRBJ2-2, with D hard to call. Germline lookup yields CDR1 SGDLS and CDR2 YYNGEE. CDR3 size: 15 residues. Trimming shortened V by 4 bases and J by 0 bases, and 10 bases separated the two germline ends. CDR3 DNA: TGTGCCAGCAGCAGGGCCGGTTCGAACACCGGGGAGCTGTTTTTT. Translated, it gives CASSRAGSNTGELFF.

This chain uses TRBV5-8 with TRBJ1-2; 9 nucleotides align to TRBD1. Losses at the gene ends were 5 bases for V and 4 bases for J; bases not matched to a gene: 6. The germline V gene has CDR1 SGHTS and CDR2 YDEGEE. This CDR3 contains 14 residues. The CDR3 DNA is TGTGCCAGCAGTCCCGGGACAGGGTCCTATGGCTACACCTTC. It codes for CASSPGTGSYGYTF.

The genes are TRBV19 and TRBJ1-2; 12 bases are a match to TRBD1. This CDR3 has 17 amino acids. Germline V gene lookup returns CDR1 LNHDA and CDR2 SQIVND (reference sequence). The ends lost 7 bases at V and 5 bases at J; junction bases unmatched: 14. The CDR3 loop reads CASIQSGQGALVYGYTF. The CDR3 region has the DNA TGTGCCAGTATCCAATCGGGACAGGGGGCCCTCGTTTATGGCTACACCTTC.

The gene calls are TRBV5-1 and TRBJ2-7, with 12 bases matching TRBD2. Germline CDR1 and CDR2: SGHRS and YFSETQ. The trim removed 5 bases at V and 2 bases at J, leaving 2 bases unmatched. CDR3 length: 14 amino acids. CDR3 DNA: TGCGCCAGCAGACCTAGCGGGGGGGCCTACGAGCAGTACTTC. Translated: CASRPSGGAYEQYF.

The rearrangement links TRBV25-1 to TRBJ2-2; 10 bases are shared with TRBD2. The V gene's germline CDR1 is MGHDK and CDR2 SYGVNS. The CDR3 covers 15 residues. Trimming at V came to 5 bases and at J to 3 bases, leaving 3 bases not matched to a gene. The CDR3 protein is CASSYSGGYTGELFF. The CDR3, as DNA: TGTGCCAGCAGTTATAGCGGGGGGTACACCGGGGAGCTGTTTTTT.

This chain uses TRBV19 with TRBJ1-4; 9 bases match TRBD1. The CDR3 has 17 residues. J lost 0 bases, V lost 7 bases, and 9 bases had no gene match. CDR1 is LNHDA, CDR2 SQIVND, per germline (reference sequence). The CDR3 spells CASKQGAAYATNEKLFF. The CDR3 DNA reads as TGTGCCAGTAAACAGGGGGCGGCGTATGCAACTAATGAAAAACTGTTTTTT.

The chain is built from TRBV28 and TRBJ1-3; D is unresolved. The CDR3 extends over 15 amino acids. The germline V gene has CDR1 MDHEN and CDR2 SYDVKM. Trimming cost V 3 bases and J 0 bases, with 9 bases left between them. CDR3 in DNA: TGTGCCAGCAGTTTCGTCCGGGGCTCTGGAAACACCATATATTTT. Amino acids: CASSFVRGSGNTIYF.

V and J are TRBV28 and TRBJ2-1, with 12 bases that match TRBD2. Germline V CDR1 and CDR2: MDHEN, SYDVKM. The CDR3 is 14 amino acids. V lost 7 bases to trimming and J lost 8 bases; unmatched junction nucleotides: 6. The DNA of the CDR3 is TGTGCCAGCAAGTCTAGCGGGGGGGACCATGAGCAGTTCTTC. Protein sequence: CASKSSGGDHEQFF.

The chain carries TRBV11-2 and TRBJ1-1; 7 nucleotides match TRBD1. The CDR3 is made up of 14 amino acids. Germline-derived CDR1 and CDR2 are SGHAT and FQNNGV. Trimming took 5 bases from V and 1 from J; bases not matched to a gene: 4. In DNA form, the CDR3 reads TGTGCCAGCAGCGGACAGGTGGGGAACACTGAAGCTTTCTTT. As protein: CASSGQVGNTEAFF. The whole variable domain, remainder taken from reference TRBV11-2 and TRBJ1-1, is EAGVAQSPRYKIIEKRQSVAFWCNPISGHATLYWYQQILGQGPKLLIQFQNNGVVDDSQLPKDRFSAERLKGVDSTLKIQPAKLEDSAVYLCASSGQVGNTEAFFGQGTRLTVV.

The V gene is TRBV27, the J gene TRBJ1-6; 7 nucleotides agree with TRBD1. The CDR3 spans 15 residues. From germline, CDR1 is MNHEY and CDR2 SMNVEV (reference sequence). With V trimmed by 6 bases and J by 3 bases, 5 bases remained unmatched. In DNA, the CDR3 is TGTGCCAGCAGGAGGGACAGTAGCTATAATTCACCCCTCCACTTT. The encoded protein is CASRRDSSYNSPLHF.

This clone was counted a few times. This sequence joins TRBV7-9 and TRBJ2-1; D gene unclear. Germline-derived CDR1 and CDR2 are SEHNR and FQNEAQ (reference sequence). The CDR3 has 13 residues. V was cut by 6 bases and J by 6 bases, with 12 bases left in between. Written as DNA, the CDR3 is TGTGCCAGCAGACAAGTTGGGCTCAATGAGCAGTTCTTC. This sequence encodes CASRQVGLNEQFF.

This rearrangement joins TRBV5-1 to TRBJ2-2; D is undetermined. Germline V gene lookup returns CDR1 SGHRS and CDR2 YFSETQ. Between the trimmed V and J ends, which lost 1 base and 4 bases, there was a span of 8 bases. CDR3 length equals 14 residues. This CDR3 reads CASSLWWGTGELFF. CDR3 in DNA: TGCGCCAGCAGCTTGTGGTGGGGCACCGGGGAGCTGTTTTTT.

There are a few counts of this clone. This chain uses TRBV5-1 with TRBJ1-6; D may be TRBD1 (5 bases). CDR3 length equals 15 residues. V dropped 4 bases and J dropped 1 base, with 9 bases sitting between them. Per the germline V gene, CDR1 is SGHRS and CDR2 is YFSETQ. CDR3 sequence reads: CASSARESYNSPLHF. For the CDR3, the DNA is TGCGCCAGCAGCGCCAGGGAGTCCTATAATTCACCCCTCCACTTT.